This T cell receptor (beta chain) was observed in a study of Ad26.COV2.S vaccination and SARS-CoV-2 variants. Treatment defined: 19 received Ad26.COV2.S at low or high dose, single or two shots; roughly five received placebo; per-sample allocation not given. Repertoires come from day 63 after the first vaccine or placebo injection. A Boston donor was an adult aged 18-55 years. CDR1 is SGHRS and CDR2 is YFSETQ in the germline V gene. Losses at the gene ends were 3 bases for V and 5 bases for J; bases not matched to a gene: 3. The CDR3 length is 14 residues. The assay was immunoSEQ multiplex PCR, and TCRdb's table has in-frame clones only and misses some. The profile covers about 320,000 clones, with about 85% appearing a single time and around 2.2% taken by the ten largest.

The sequence was obtained from a person between 18 and 60 years old who received the Ad26.COV2.S COVID-19 vaccine or a placebo. The genes are TRBV5-1 and TRBJ2-7; TRBD1 agrees at 12 bases. Source: peripheral blood, taken in a trial of Ad26.COV2.S vaccine versus placebo. The CDR3 loop reads CASSSGTGGNEQYF. DNA of the CDR3: TGCGCCAGCAGCTCCGGGACAGGGGGCAACGAGCAGTACTTC.